This T cell receptor beta chain emerged from a study of PD-1 and CTLA-4 blockade in melanoma. Profiling relied on immunoSEQ multiplex PCR, and the TCRdb table lists in-frame clones only, not all of them. The sample lists about 30,000 clones; about 87% were seen once. This CDR3 contains 16 residues. The V end was cut by 0 bases, the J end by 7 bases, with 17 bases between. From germline, CDR1 is SGDLS and CDR2 YYNGEE. The receptor was isolated from a human donor with melanoma. This chain joins TRBV9 and TRBJ2-1, with D possibly matching TRBD2 (6 bases). This sample comprised CD8+ T cells from peripheral blood, obtained from a patient given anti-PD-1 treatment. The CDR3 DNA is TGTGCCAGCAGCGTAGGAGGGGCTAGCGTAAGGAATGAGCAGTTCTTC. Protein sequence: CASSVGGASVRNEQFF.